These 27 T cell receptor beta chains were sequenced from one sample in a study of blood T cells in healthy people across ages. Primers used in a second PCR of about 7 to 11 cycles were a sample-barcoded 5' primer and a J-beta primer mix. TCRdb reprocessed the 5' RACE reads via MiXCR and lists one record per CDR3 protein. Of 800,000 or so distinct CDR3 sequences in the sample, around 45% were seen once. The sequencing input was blood. Source of these receptors: a man older than 75 in good health.

The chain combines TRBV6-6 with TRBJ2-5, with 8 bases that match TRBD1. This CDR3 spans 14 amino acids. V lost 6 bases and J lost 5; bases outside the gene matches: 8. CDR1 is MNHNY, CDR2 SVGAGI, per germline (reference sequence). CDR3 sequence: CASRNTDRVETQYF. CDR3 nucleotide sequence: TGTGCCAGCAGAAACACGGACAGGGTTGAGACCCAGTACTTC.

The chain joins TRBV12-3 or TRBV12-4 to TRBJ1-5; D gene unclear. The germline V and J ends were trimmed by 8 bases and 0 bases, with 5 bases remaining between them. The CDR3 has 12 amino acids. CDR3 residues: CASAVSNQPQHF. Written as DNA, the CDR3 is TGTGCCAGCGCCGTTAGCAATCAGCCCCAGCATTTT.

This clonotype came up a few times. It may be a read error: a sequence one base away is much more abundant. This sequence joins TRBV9 and TRBJ2-7; no clear D. Germline V gives CDR1 SGDLS, CDR2 YYNGEE. V shed 0 bases and J shed 7 bases, with 14 bases lying between them. This CDR3 region has 14 residues. CDR3 in amino acids: CASSVEGIGDEQYF. CDR3 in DNA: TGTGCCAGCAGCGTAGAAGGGATAGGCGATGAGCAGTACTTC.

A remark on this clonotype: The junction departs from the called germline gene at one end, perhaps through a read error. The CDR3 DNA reads TGTGCCACCAGTGACCCAAGGACACTCAATGAACAGTTCTTC. The encoded protein is CATSDPRTLNEQFF. The genes are TRBV24-1 and TRBJ2-1; possible D gene TRBD1, 5 bases. Germline CDR1 reads KGHDR; CDR2 reads SFDVKD. The CDR3 covers 14 residues.

The rearrangement links TRBV27 to TRBJ2-7; D is perhaps TRBD1 (6 bases). Germline CDR1 is MNHEY and CDR2 is SMNVEV (reference sequence). The V end lost 5 bases, the J end lost 2 bases, and 13 bases lay between the germline ends. This CDR3 contains 14 residues. The CDR3 coding sequence is TGTGCCAGCAGTATCGGTCCAGGGGCCTACGAGCAGTACTTC. Protein product: CASSIGPGAYEQYF.

This clonotype came up many times. The V gene is TRBV4-2, the J gene TRBJ2-1; 13 bases are a match to TRBD2. The germline V gene encodes CDR1 LGHNA and CDR2 YNFKEQ. The CDR3 totals 16 residues. With 5 bases clipped from V and 7 bases from J, the junction kept 8 bases outside the gene matches. The CDR3 region has the DNA TGTGCCAGCAGCACCCGGACTAGCGGGAGTCGAAATGAGCAGTTCTTC. Translating it yields CASSTRTSGSRNEQFF.

This chain uses TRBV29-1 with TRBJ1-2; D possibly corresponds to TRBD1 (6 bases). The germline gives CDR1 SQVTM, CDR2 ANQGSEA. V lost 7 bases to trimming and J lost 4 bases, with 13 bases between them. The CDR3 runs to 12 residues. For the CDR3, the DNA is TGCAGCGATGTTGACAGGAGCTATGGCTACACCTTC. It encodes CSDVDRSYGYTF.

The genes are TRBV6-6 and TRBJ2-4; possibly TRBD1 for D (6 bases). This CDR3 contains 13 residues. Deletions cut 7 bases from V and 2 bases from J, with 9 bases between. Germline assignment: CDR1 MNHNY and CDR2 SVGAGI (reference sequence). CDR3 protein: CASTRGSKNIQYF. CDR3 DNA sequence: TGTGCCAGCACCAGGGGCTCCAAAAACATTCAGTACTTC.

The J gene is TRBJ2-1, the V gene TRBV6-2 or TRBV6-3; D is ambiguous. This CDR3 contains 13 residues. Per the germline V gene, CDR1 is MNHEY and CDR2 is SVGEGT. V dropped 2 bases and J dropped 9 bases, with 11 bases sitting between them. CDR3 protein: CASSYQVWGEQFF. The DNA of the CDR3 is TGTGCCAGCAGTTACCAAGTTTGGGGTGAGCAGTTCTTC.

The gene calls are TRBV28 and TRBJ2-2; the D gene could be TRBD1 or TRBD2 (6 bases each). There are 16 residues in the CDR3. Per the germline V gene, CDR1 is MDHEN and CDR2 is SYDVKM. V was shortened by 1 base and J by 7 bases, with 16 bases between the two germline ends. Written as DNA, the CDR3 is TGTGCCAGCAGTTTATTGGCCGGGGGCCAGAACGGGGAGCTGTTTTTT. Encoded protein: CASSLLAGGQNGELFF.

As concerns this clonotype: One base away lies a much larger clone, so this may be a sequencing read error. The chain has TRBV20-1 and TRBJ2-1; 9 bases line up with TRBD2. The end of the DNA is better explained by TRBJ2-7, so the J call may be wrong. CDR3 size: 18 residues. Germline V gives CDR1 DFQATT, CDR2 SNEGSKA (reference sequence). The CDR3 is CSASTGLAAGSSYNEQYF. Written as DNA, the CDR3 is TGCAGTGCTAGTACGGGACTAGCAGCCGGAAGCTCCTACAATGAGCAGTACTTC.

Comments on this clonotype: A much more abundant neighbour one base away suggests this may be a read error. The rearrangement uses TRBV5-6 and TRBJ2-1; D unresolved. The CDR3 covers 13 residues. Germline CDR1 is SGHDT and CDR2 is YYEEEE. Trimming took off 4 bases at V and 10 bases at J, with 15 bases between the two ends. This CDR3 is CASSDPWLDEQFF. The CDR3 nucleotides are TGTGCCAGCAGCGACCCGTGGTTGGACGAGCAGTTCTTC.

This chain links TRBV12-3 or TRBV12-4 with TRBJ2-2; D is perhaps TRBD1 (5 bases). The ends were cut back, 5 bases at V and 4 bases at J, with 14 bases in the middle. The CDR3 extends over 15 amino acids. CDR3 DNA sequence: TGTGCCAGCAGTCGTCGGCAGGGTGGCACCGGGGAGCTGTTTTTT. Amino acid sequence: CASSRRQGGTGELFF.

This clonotype has just a few counts. The chain couples TRBV9 to TRBJ2-3; 11 nucleotides align to TRBD2. CDR3 length: 16 amino acids. Germline V lookup: CDR1 SGDLS, CDR2 YYNGEE. V gave up 0 bases and J gave up 2 bases; unmatched junction bases: 2. The CDR3 DNA is TGTGCCAGCAGCGTAGAACTAGCGGGAGTCACAGATACGCAGTATTTT. It specifies CASSVELAGVTDTQYF.

J is TRBJ1-1 and V is TRBV5-1, with a possible D match to TRBD1 (5 bases). The ends were cut back, 4 bases at V and 0 bases at J, with 22 bases in the middle. The CDR3 consists of 18 residues. Germline assignment: CDR1 SGHRS and CDR2 YFSETQ. The CDR3 region is CASSAQGPRVGLNTEAFF. The CDR3 nucleotides are TGCGCCAGCAGCGCCCAGGGTCCGAGGGTGGGGTTGAACACTGAAGCTTTCTTT. Full variable domain (outside the CDR3, taken from reference TRBV5-1 and TRBJ1-1): KAGVTQTPRYLIKTRGQQVTLSCSPISGHRSVSWYQQTPGQGLQFLFEYFSETQRNKGNFPGRFSGRQFSNSRSEMNVSTLELGDSALYLCASSAQGPRVGLNTEAFFGQGTRLTVV.

J is TRBJ2-1 and V is TRBV2; 9 bases line up with TRBD2. J gave up 8 bases and V 3 bases, and 17 bases lay outside the gene matches. CDR3 length: 18 amino acids. Germline V gives CDR1 SNHLY, CDR2 FYNNEI. CDR3 nucleotide sequence: TGTGCCAGCAGTGAGATGGTAGCGGGAGTTCGTCACGCCGATGAGCAGTTCTTC. Encoded protein: CASSEMVAGVRHADEQFF.

The chain carries TRBV29-1 and TRBJ2-7; the D gene is possibly TRBD1 (5 bases). CDR1 is SQVTM, CDR2 ANQGSEA, per germline. Trimming stripped 0 bases from V and 0 bases from J, with 9 bases between. CDR3 length equals 14 residues. CDR3 nucleotide sequence: TGCAGCGTTGAAGAGCCTAGGGGCTCCTACGAGCAGTACTTC. It yields the protein CSVEEPRGSYEQYF.

This clonotype has a count of ten or more. The gene calls are TRBV20-1 and TRBJ2-7; 8 positions agree with TRBD2. The CDR3 is 16 amino acids. The V gene end was trimmed by 0 bases and the J gene end by 4 bases; junction bases not matched to a gene: 11. The germline V gene encodes CDR1 DFQATT and CDR2 SNEGSKA (reference sequence). DNA of the CDR3: TGCAGTGCTAGAGACGCCACTAGCGGATATTCTTACGAGCAGTACTTC. Its protein is CSARDATSGYSYEQYF.

This clonotype was detected only a few times. The chain links TRBV10-3 to TRBJ2-5, with D perhaps TRBD2 (6 bases). The CDR3 consists of 15 residues. The V and J ends lost 2 bases and 2 bases respectively, with 12 bases between them. Germline V CDR1 and CDR2: ENHRY, SYGVKD. CDR3: CAISERGFGQETQYF. The DNA for the CDR3 is TGTGCCATCAGTGAGCGGGGGTTTGGGCAAGAGACCCAGTACTTC.

The chain employs TRBV28 and TRBJ2-1; 12 bases line up with TRBD2. CDR1 and CDR2 from the germline V gene are MDHEN and SYDVKM. With V trimmed by 6 bases and J by 9 bases, 12 bases remained unmatched. The CDR3 has 16 amino acids. CDR3 residues: CASSPRLAGERREQFF. The CDR3 DNA sequence: TGTGCCAGCAGCCCCCGACTAGCGGGAGAGAGGCGTGAGCAGTTCTTC. The full variable domain, completed using reference TRBV28 and TRBJ2-1, is DVKVTQSSRYLVKRTGEKVFLECVQDMDHENMFWYRQDPGLGLRLIYFSYDVKMKEKGDIPEGYSVSREKKERFSLILESASTNQTSMYLCASSPRLAGERREQFFGPGTRLTVL.

This clonotype was counted ten times or more. The V call is TRBV7-2, the J call TRBJ2-3; 10 positions agree with TRBD2. The V gene end was trimmed by 2 bases and the J gene end by 4 bases; junction bases not matched to a gene: 9. This CDR3 has 17 residues. Germline CDR1 SGHTA, CDR2 FQGNSA. CDR3: CASSLNVAGGRPDTQYF. The CDR3 nucleotides are TGTGCCAGCAGCTTAAATGTAGCGGGAGGCCGTCCAGATACGCAGTATTTT.

About this clonotype: A read error may explain this, as a much larger clone is one base away. The chain is built from TRBV6-5 and TRBJ2-2; D might be TRBD1 (5 bases). V was cut by 5 bases and J by 3 bases, with 10 bases left in between. Germline CDR1 and CDR2: MNHEY and SVGAGI. CDR3 length: 14 residues. CDR3 protein: CASSDGAYTGELFF. DNA of the CDR3: TGTGCCAGCAGTGATGGGGCCTACACCGGGGAGCTGTTTTTT.

V gene TRBV30 combines with J gene TRBJ1-5; D perhaps matches TRBD1 (5 bases). Germline-derived CDR1 and CDR2 are GTSNPN and SVGIG (reference sequence). The V gene lost 0 bases and the J gene lost 6 bases, with 12 bases spanning the gap. The CDR3 runs 14 residues. Here the CDR3 DNA reads TGTGCCTGGAGTGTTAGGGGTGGGGGTCAGCCCCAGCATTTT. Translating gives CAWSVRGGGQPQHF.

This clonotype showed up just a few times. The V and J genes are TRBV7-2 and TRBJ1-2; tentative D call: TRBD1 (5 bases). This CDR3 region has 15 residues. Trimming left V 1 base short and J 4 bases short, with 13 bases between. Per germline, CDR1 SGHTA and CDR2 FQGNSA. CDR3 protein: CASSLDGGQGYGYTF. Here the CDR3 DNA reads TGTGCCAGCAGCTTAGATGGTGGGCAGGGCTATGGCTACACCTTC.

This clonotype was observed once. This may stem from a read error, because a much larger clone lies one nucleotide away. The chain carries TRBV20-1 and TRBJ2-1; tentative D call: TRBD2 (6 bases). CDR1 is DFQATT, CDR2 SNEGSKA, per germline (reference sequence). The CDR3 has 16 amino acids. The CDR3 DNA reads as TGCAGCACAGGCGGGGCTCCCCAAGGCTCCTACAATGAGCAGTTCTTC. As protein: CSTGGAPQGSYNEQFF.

The rearrangement uses TRBV14 and TRBJ1-4; D remains unclear. This CDR3 has 14 amino acids. CDR1 is SGHDN, CDR2 FVKESK, per germline. Trimming took off 0 bases at V and 7 bases at J, with 9 bases between the two ends. CDR3 nucleotide sequence: TGTGCCAGCAGCCAAGAACGGCGCGGTGAAAAACTGTTTTTT. It yields the protein CASSQERRGEKLFF.

The chain has TRBV6-1 and TRBJ2-1, with 10 nucleotides matching TRBD1. Per the germline V gene, CDR1 is MNHNS and CDR2 is SASEGT. The CDR3 contains 15 residues. Trimming at V came to 8 bases and at J to 8 bases, leaving 12 bases not matched to a gene. For the CDR3, the DNA is TGTGCCAGCGCCTCCGGGACAGGGGAGTCGGATGAGCAGTTCTTC. Its translation is CASASGTGESDEQFF.